This TCR beta chain was obtained from a study of vaccination and CD4 T cells after COVID-19. Study-wide background: Each control was exposed to a CEFX pool, an HIV-1 Nef pool, or no peptide at all.

Turning to this clonotype: What it recognizes is unknown.

Sequence data for DNA of cultured CD4+ T cells were generated by the Oncomine TCR Beta short-read assay. Via MiXCR, TCRdb re-called the PCR reads, giving one row per CDR3 protein. The profile shows 10,000 to 13,000 distinct CDR3 sequences, about 60% of them singletons. Documented treatment: roughly 10-day PBMC culture with coronavirus spike peptide pools or control peptides (ViraFEST assay). Antigen-specific T cells were expanded with peptide pools by ViraFEST, and TCRs were then sequenced. The dates of positive PCR tests extended from March through December 2020 and came before the US Alpha, Beta and Delta variants. This CDR3 is built from 15 residues. Trimming pared 2 bases from V and 1 base from J, leaving 11 bases between. Germline lookup yields CDR1 MNHEY and CDR2 SVGEGT.

V and J are TRBV6-2 or TRBV6-3 and TRBJ1-1; D is uncertain. Sequenced input: CD4+ T cells from blood, cultured in vitro. The source is a human donor who had recovered from COVID-19. CDR3 protein: CASSYVGGENTEAFF. CDR3 bases: TGTGCCAGCAGTTACGTGGGTGGGGAGAACACTGAAGCTTTCTTT.